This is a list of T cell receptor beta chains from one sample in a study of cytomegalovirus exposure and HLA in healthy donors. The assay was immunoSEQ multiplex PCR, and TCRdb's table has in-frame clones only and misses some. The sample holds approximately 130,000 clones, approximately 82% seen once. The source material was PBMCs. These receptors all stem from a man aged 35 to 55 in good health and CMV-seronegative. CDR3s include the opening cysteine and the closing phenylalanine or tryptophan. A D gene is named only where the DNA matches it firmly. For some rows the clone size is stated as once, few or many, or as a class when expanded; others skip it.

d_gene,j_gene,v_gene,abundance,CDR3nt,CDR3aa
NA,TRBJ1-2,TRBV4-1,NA,TGCGCCAGCAGCCAAGAAAGAGGGAGCCTAGGCTATGGCTACACCTTC,CASSQERGSLGYGYTF
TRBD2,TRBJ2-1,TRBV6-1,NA,TGTGCCAGCAGTGAAAGGCCCCTGGCGGGGGGGGGAGATGAGCAGTTCTTC,CASSERPLAGGGDEQFF
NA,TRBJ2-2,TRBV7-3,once,TGTGCCAGCAGCTTATTAATGGGGGCTGGGGAGCTGTTTTTT,CASSLLMGAGELFF
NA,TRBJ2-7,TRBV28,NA,TGTGCCAGCATTCGCGTCTTGGGGCACGAGCAGTACTTC,CASIRVLGHEQYF
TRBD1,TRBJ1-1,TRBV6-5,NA,TGTGCCAGCACCGGGGGACAGGGGATCACTGAAGCTTTCTTT,CASTGGQGITEAFF
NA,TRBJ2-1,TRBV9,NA,TGTGCCAGCAGCGCGCCAGGGTTTTCCTACAATGAGCAGTTCTTC,CASSAPGFSYNEQFF
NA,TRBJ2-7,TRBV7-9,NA,TGTGCCAGCAGCTTTCAGGCTTTTGAGCAGTACTTC,CASSFQAFEQYF
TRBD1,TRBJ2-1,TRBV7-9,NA,TGTGCCAGCAGCTCGGGACAGGGGGCGGATGAGCAGTTCTTC,CASSSGQGADEQFF
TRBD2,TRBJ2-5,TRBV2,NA,TGTGCCAGCAGTGAATTGCGGGGGGGCAAAGAGACCCAGTACTTC,CASSELRGGKETQYF
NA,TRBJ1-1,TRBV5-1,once,TGCGCCAGCGGTCGGGGGGAGGGCACTGAAGCTTTCTTT,CASGRGEGTEAFF
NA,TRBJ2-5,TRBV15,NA,TGTGCCACCAGCAGAGTTCCGGGAATCCATACAGAGACCCAGTACTTC,CATSRVPGIHTETQYF
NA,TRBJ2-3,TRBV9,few,TGTGCCAGCAGCCAGGGGGAGGAGGGCACAGATACGCAGTATTTT,CASSQGEEGTDTQYF
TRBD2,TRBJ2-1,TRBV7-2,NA,TGTGCCAGCAGCCTCACTAGCGGACTAAAATCCGAGCAGTTCTTC,CASSLTSGLKSEQFF
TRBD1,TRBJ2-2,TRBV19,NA,TGTGCCAGTAGTATAAGGGGGCTTAACACCGGGGAGCTGTTTTTT,CASSIRGLNTGELFF
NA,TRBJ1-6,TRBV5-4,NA,TGTGCCAGCAGAACTGACAGAGCCAGTATTTCCCTCCACTTT,CASRTDRASISLHF
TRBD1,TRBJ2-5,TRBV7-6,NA,TGTGCCAGCAGCTTGGGGGGACAGGGGATAGGGGAGACCCAGTACTTC,CASSLGGQGIGETQYF
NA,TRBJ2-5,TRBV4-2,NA,TGTGCCAGCAGCCAATACCGCGGCGAGAACCAAGAGACCCAGTACTTC,CASSQYRGENQETQYF
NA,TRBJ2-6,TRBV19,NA,TGTGCCAGCTCTGGAAGGACTGGAACCTCTGGGGCCAACGTCCTGACTTTC,CASSGRTGTSGANVLTF
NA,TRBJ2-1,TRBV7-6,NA,TGTGCCAGCAGCCGGAACCAGGCCCAGAGCTCCTACAATGAGCAGTTCTTC,CASSRNQAQSSYNEQFF
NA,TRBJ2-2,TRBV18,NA,TGTGCCAGCTCATATAAGGGAGGCGAAGCCGGGGAGCTGTTTTTT,CASSYKGGEAGELFF
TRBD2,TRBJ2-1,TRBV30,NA,TGTGCCTGGAGGGCCTGGGCGGGAGGCAATGAGCAGTTCTTC,CAWRAWAGGNEQFF
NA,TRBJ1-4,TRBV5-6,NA,TGTGCCAGCAGCTTGCGGGGTCTCGGCCAAACAACAAATGAAAAACTGTTTTTT,CASSLRGLGQTTNEKLFF
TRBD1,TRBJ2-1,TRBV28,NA,TGTGCCAGCAGCGCGGACAGGGGGCGCAACAATGAGCAGTTCTTC,CASSADRGRNNEQFF
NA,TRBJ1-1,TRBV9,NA,TGTGCCAGCAGCGTAGTTGAGACTGAAGCTTTCTTT,CASSVVETEAFF
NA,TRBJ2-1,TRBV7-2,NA,TGTGCCAGCAGCTTAGACAGAGCGGGCGAGCAGTTCTTC,CASSLDRAGEQFF
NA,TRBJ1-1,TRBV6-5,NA,TGTGCCAGCAGCCCAGGTTATGGCGACACTGAAGCTTTCTTT,CASSPGYGDTEAFF
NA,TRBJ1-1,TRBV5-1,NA,TGCGCCAGCAGCTTGGGGGACTACGGGGGTTCGGAAGCTTTCTTT,CASSLGDYGGSEAFF
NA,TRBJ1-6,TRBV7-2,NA,TGTGCCAGCAGCTTAATAGCCCAAGCCCTCTATAATTCACCCCTCCACTTT,CASSLIAQALYNSPLHF
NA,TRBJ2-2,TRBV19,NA,TGTGCCAGTAGTATGGGGAGGACCGGGGAGCTGTTTTTT,CASSMGRTGELFF
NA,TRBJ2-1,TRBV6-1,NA,TGTGCCAGCAGTACCCGGGGGACGGCTGAGCAGTTCTTC,CASSTRGTAEQFF
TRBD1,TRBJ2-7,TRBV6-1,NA,TGTGCCAGCAGTGAAAGTGGGACAGCGAGCTCCTACGAGCAGTACTTC,CASSESGTASSYEQYF
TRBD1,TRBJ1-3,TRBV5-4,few,TGTGCCAGCAGCCGGACAGGGGCCGGAAACACCATATATTTT,CASSRTGAGNTIYF
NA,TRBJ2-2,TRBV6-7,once,TGTGCCAGCAGTTACTCGTTCACAGGGAACACCGGGGAGCTGTTTTTT,CASSYSFTGNTGELFF
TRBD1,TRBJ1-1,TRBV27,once,TGTGCCAGCAACAGCGGGACAGGGTTAGTGGGAGCTTTCTTT,CASNSGTGLVGAFF
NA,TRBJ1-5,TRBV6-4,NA,TGTGCCAGCAGTGAATGGCCGGGATTGAATCAGCCCCAGCATTTT,CASSEWPGLNQPQHF
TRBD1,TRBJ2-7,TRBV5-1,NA,TGCGCCAGCAGCTTGGGGGACAGGGGACACGAGCAGTACTTC,CASSLGDRGHEQYF
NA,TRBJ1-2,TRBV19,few,TGTGCCAGTAGCGGGTGGGACTATGGCTACACCTTC,CASSGWDYGYTF
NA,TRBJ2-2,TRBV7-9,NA,TGTGCCAGCAGCCTGACTAGCACCGGGGAGCTGTTTTTT,CASSLTSTGELFF
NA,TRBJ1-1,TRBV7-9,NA,TGTGCCAGCAGCTCGCCCAGGGGAGCTGAAGCTTTCTTT,CASSSPRGAEAFF
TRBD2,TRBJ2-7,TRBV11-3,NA,TGTGCCAGCAGATTGGGGGGGACTAGCGGGAGTGTGCAGTACTTC,CASRLGGTSGSVQYF
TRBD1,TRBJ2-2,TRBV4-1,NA,TGCGCCAGCAGCCAAGCGACAGGGATCGGGGAGCTGTTTTTT,CASSQATGIGELFF
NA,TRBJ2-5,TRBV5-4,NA,TGTGCCAGCAGCCCTGGACAACGCGAGACCCAGTACTTC,CASSPGQRETQYF
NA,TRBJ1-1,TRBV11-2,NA,TGTGCCAGCAGCCCGGGGGAAGGGATGAACACTGAAGCTTTCTTT,CASSPGEGMNTEAFF
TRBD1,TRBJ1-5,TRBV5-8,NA,TGTGCCAGCAGCCTCCACCGACAGGGCCCTAATCAGCCCCAGCATTTT,CASSLHRQGPNQPQHF
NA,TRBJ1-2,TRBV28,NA,TGTGCCAGCACTACGGACTACTATGGCTACACCTTC,CASTTDYYGYTF
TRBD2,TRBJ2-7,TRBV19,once,TGTGCCAGTAGTATAGGTCTAGCGGCCTACGAGCAGTACTTC,CASSIGLAAYEQYF
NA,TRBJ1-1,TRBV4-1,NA,TGCGCCAGCAGCCATCCCCCCCAGTCGGCAGGCACTGAAGCTTTCTTT,CASSHPPQSAGTEAFF
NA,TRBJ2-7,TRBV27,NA,TGTGCCAGCAGTTTTGGGGGGGCTGGTGAGCAGTACTTC,CASSFGGAGEQYF
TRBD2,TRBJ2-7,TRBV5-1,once,TGCGCCAGCAGGTCCGGGACTATTGACTACGAGCAGTACTTC,CASRSGTIDYEQYF
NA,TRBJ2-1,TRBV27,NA,TGTGCCAGCAAGGAGGCGGGGATACCCTACAATGAGCAGTTCTTC,CASKEAGIPYNEQFF
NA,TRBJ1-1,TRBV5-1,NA,TGCGCCAGCAGCTTGGCGGTGAACACTGAAGCTTTCTTT,CASSLAVNTEAFF
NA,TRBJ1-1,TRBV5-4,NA,TGTGCCAGCAGCCGTGGGGGCGCCTTACCTGAAGCTTTCTTT,CASSRGGALPEAFF
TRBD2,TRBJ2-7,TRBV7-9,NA,TGTTCCAGCAGCTTTGGGACTAGCGGGAGCTACGAGCAGTACTTC,CSSSFGTSGSYEQYF
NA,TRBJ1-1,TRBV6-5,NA,TGTGCCAGCTGGGCAGGCAGCACTGAAGCTTTCTTT,CASWAGSTEAFF
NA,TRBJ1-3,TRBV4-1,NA,TGCGCCAGCAGCTATCTCCCGGGAAACACCATATATTTT,CASSYLPGNTIYF
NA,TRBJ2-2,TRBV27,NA,TGTGCCAGCAGTTTATTCTCCGGTAACACCGGGGAGCTGTTTTTT,CASSLFSGNTGELFF
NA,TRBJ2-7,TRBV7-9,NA,TGTGCCAGCAGCTTAGCGCAGGGTACCTACGAGCAGTACTTC,CASSLAQGTYEQYF
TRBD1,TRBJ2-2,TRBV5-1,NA,TGCGCCAGCAGCTTGCAGGGACAGGGATTGACCGGGGAGCTGTTTTTT,CASSLQGQGLTGELFF
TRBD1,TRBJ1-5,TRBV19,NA,TGTGCCAGTACCACAGGGGTGCGACAGCCCCAGCATTTT,CASTTGVRQPQHF